This T cell receptor beta chain was recovered during a study of stem cell transplantation in POMP-related autoinflammatory disease. Turning to the study itself: After transplant, neutrophils and platelets showed 100% graft donor chimerism through one year.

The germline gives CDR1 MDHEN, CDR2 SYDVKM. CDR3 length: 13 amino acids. V lost 2 bases to trimming and J lost 11 bases; unmatched junction nucleotides: 7. The table came from immunoSEQ multiplex PCR; TCRdb's copy has only in-frame clones and leaves some out. The repertoire has a few hundred clones, more than 85% of them found once; the top ten carry more than 6.5%. The clonotype was recovered from a human patient with POMP-related autoinflammation and immune dysregulation (PRAID). Part of the T cells may come from the graft donor. The sample consisted of CD4+ follicular helper T cells (Tfh) from PBMCs, taken after stem cell transplantation. The genes are TRBV28 and TRBJ1-1; 8 nucleotides line up with TRBD1. CDR3 loop: CASSLQGAPVAFF. The CDR3 nucleotides are TGTGCCAGCAGTTTACAGGGGGCTCCAGTCGCTTTCTTT.